Each of the 30 T cell receptor beta chains below was sequenced from the same sample in a study of cytomegalovirus exposure and HLA in healthy donors. Primers included in the PCR were 60 Vbeta and 13 Jbeta primers. Sequenced by immunoSEQ multiplex PCR; TCRdb stores in-frame clones only, minus some. The sample has over 150,000 clones, approximately 84% seen once; the top ten hold approximately 3.4%. Sequencing input: PBMCs. Receptors were obtained from a woman in her fifties or sixties in good health and CMV-seropositive.

The CDR3 is CASGLGLGGLPYEQYF. CDR3 nucleotides: TGTGCTAGTGGTTTGGGACTAGGGGGCTTACCCTACGAGCAGTACTTC. The chain is built from TRBV12-5 and TRBJ2-7, with D perhaps matching TRBD1 (7 bases). The CDR3 spans 16 residues. The V and J ends lost 1 base and 2 bases respectively, with 15 bases between them. Germline V CDR1 and CDR2: LGHNT, FRNRAP.

CDR3 DNA sequence: TGTGCCAGCAGCCGCCCCGGACTAGTGTACCAAGAGACCCAGTACTTC. This gives the protein CASSRPGLVYQETQYF. The rearrangement links TRBV28 to TRBJ2-5; TRBD2 agrees at 7 bases. The germline CDR1 and CDR2 sequences are MDHEN and SYDVKM. The CDR3 is 16 amino acids. The junction had 10 bases not matched to a gene; V was cut back by 6 bases and J by 0 bases.

This chain uses TRBV5-5 with TRBJ2-6; D may be TRBD2 (6 bases). Trimming took off 1 base at V and 4 bases at J, with 18 bases between the two ends. The CDR3 runs to 18 residues. CDR1 is SGHKS, CDR2 YYEKEE, per germline (reference sequence). CDR3 coding DNA: TGTGCCAGCAGCTTGAGCACAACCCGGAGGGCCGGGGCCAACGTCCTGACTTTC. Translation: CASSLSTTRRAGANVLTF.

CDR3 amino acids: CASSSTVGGETQYF. The CDR3 region has the DNA TGTGCCAGCAGCTCGACTGTGGGGGGGGAGACCCAGTACTTC. This chain connects TRBV7-2 to TRBJ2-5, with 7 bases matching TRBD2. J lost 5 bases, V lost 4 bases, and 7 bases had no gene match. CDR3 size: 14 residues. Germline CDR1 reads SGHTA; CDR2 reads FQGNSA.

The V gene is TRBV2, the J gene TRBJ2-3; D is unclear. The germline V gene has CDR1 SNHLY and CDR2 FYNNEI. The CDR3 has 11 residues. V lost 4 bases, J lost 3 bases, and 2 bases lay in between. The DNA of the CDR3 is TGTGCCAGCAGTGTAACAGATACGCAGTATTTT. Translation gives CASSVTDTQYF.

V gene TRBV28 combines with J gene TRBJ2-7; D possibly corresponds to TRBD1 (6 bases). This CDR3 is 14 amino acids long. The V gene's germline CDR1 is MDHEN and CDR2 SYDVKM. V dropped 4 bases and J dropped 5 bases, with 15 bases sitting between them. CDR3 residues: CASSSIQGSHEQYF. The CDR3 DNA sequence: TGTGCCAGCAGTTCTATACAGGGATCCCACGAGCAGTACTTC. Complete variable domain (other parts from reference TRBV28 and TRBJ2-7): DVKVTQSSRYLVKRTGEKVFLECVQDMDHENMFWYRQDPGLGLRLIYFSYDVKMKEKGDIPEGYSVSREKKERFSLILESASTNQTSMYLCASSSIQGSHEQYFGPGTRLTVT.

V is TRBV30 and J is TRBJ1-4, with 10 bases aligning to TRBD1. The CDR3 sequence is 14 residues long. Germline trimming cut 2 bases from V and 8 bases from J; bases unmatched to any gene: 5. Germline assignment: CDR1 GTSNPN and CDR2 SVGIG (reference sequence). CDR3 nucleotides: TGTGCCTGGAGTTCCGGGACAGGGGACGAAAAACTGTTTTTT. Amino acids: CAWSSGTGDEKLFF.

In the case of this clone: The limits of the CDR3 on the DNA are not certain, so only TCRdb's listed CDR3 is given. The rearrangement links TRBV4-2 to TRBJ2-1; the D call TRBD2 from the table was never checked on the DNA. In germline, CDR1 is LGHNA, CDR2 YNFKEQ. The CDR3 length equals 17 residues, ends included. The CDR3 spells CASSQDGTVASGSLKFF.

The chain recombines TRBV10-3 with TRBJ1-6, with 10 bases that match TRBD1. V lost 6 bases to trimming and J lost 10 bases; unmatched junction nucleotides: 3. The CDR3 extends over 13 amino acids. CDR1 is ENHRY, CDR2 SYGVKD, per germline. Written as DNA, the CDR3 is TGTGCCATCAGGGGACAGGGGTTGTCACCCCTCCACTTT. Translation: CAIRGQGLSPLHF.

This clone was detected a few times. This chain joins TRBV7-2 and TRBJ1-5, with D hard to call. Germline V lookup: CDR1 SGHTA, CDR2 FQGNSA. The CDR3 contains 14 residues. V dropped 3 bases and J dropped 3 bases, with 9 bases sitting between them. The CDR3 region has the DNA TGTGCCAGCAGCTTTGGACTCTTCAATCAGCCCCAGCATTTT. Its translation: CASSFGLFNQPQHF.

This rearrangement joins TRBV6-1 to TRBJ2-2; D might be TRBD2 (6 bases). The V and J ends lost 7 bases and 8 bases respectively, with 14 bases between them. Germline lookup yields CDR1 MNHNS and CDR2 SASEGT. The CDR3 is made up of 13 amino acids. CDR3 DNA: TGTGCCAGCATTTTCCGCGGGGAGGGGGAGCTGTTTTTT. It is translated as CASIFRGEGELFF.

The V call is TRBV18, the J call TRBJ2-2, with TRBD1 matching 8 bases. Losses at the gene ends were 3 bases for V and 6 bases for J; bases not matched to a gene: 12. Per the germline V gene, CDR1 is KGHSH and CDR2 is LQKENI. This CDR3 is 17 amino acids long. CDR3 amino acids: CASSPFSSRDRPGELFF. Here the CDR3 DNA reads TGTGCCAGCTCACCTTTCTCGTCCCGGGACAGGCCCGGGGAGCTGTTTTTT.

The chain combines TRBV4-2 with TRBJ2-3; 8 bases are a match to TRBD2. Germline values: CDR1 LGHNA, CDR2 YNFKEQ. The J segment lost 4 bases and the V segment lost 4 bases, leaving 10 bases of the junction unmatched. This CDR3 spans 16 amino acids. This chain's CDR3 is CASSRVAGRRADTQYF. CDR3 sequence (DNA): TGTGCCAGCAGCCGGGTAGCGGGACGAAGGGCAGATACGCAGTATTTT.

The sample holds one count of this clone. The chain links TRBV2 to TRBJ1-4; D might be TRBD1 (6 bases). V lost 6 bases to trimming and J lost 7 bases, with 15 bases between them. The germline CDR1 and CDR2 sequences are SNHLY and FYNNEI. CDR3 length: 14 amino acids. CDR3 sequence (DNA): TGTGCCAGCAGCACAATGGGGGCGGTTGAAAAACTGTTTTTT. Translation: CASSTMGAVEKLFF.

In this sample, this clone turned up once. The V and J genes are TRBV7-2 and TRBJ1-2; D is uncertain. CDR3 length equals 15 residues. Germline CDR1 is SGHTA and CDR2 is FQGNSA. V was trimmed by 1 base and J by 1 base, leaving 10 bases between them. CDR3 bases: TGTGCCAGCAGCTTAGGGCTGAGGGTTAACTATGGCTACACCTTC. This gives the protein CASSLGLRVNYGYTF.

The rearrangement uses TRBV7-9 and TRBJ1-3; 9 bases fit TRBD1. This CDR3 is 18 amino acids long. From germline, CDR1 is SEHNR and CDR2 FQNEAQ (reference sequence). The ends lost 5 bases at V and 0 bases at J; junction bases unmatched: 11. CDR3 sequence reads: CASSHTPGQGSSGNTIYF. For the CDR3, the DNA is TGTGCCAGCAGCCACACACCGGGACAGGGCAGCTCTGGAAACACCATATATTTT.

This sequence joins TRBV7-2 and TRBJ2-7; D might be TRBD2 (7 bases). Germline V gene data show CDR1 as SGHTA and CDR2 as FQGNSA. The CDR3 covers 15 residues. The V end lost 4 bases, the J end lost 4 bases, and 17 bases lay between the germline ends. In nucleotides, the CDR3 is TGTGCCAGCAGCTCACCCCCGCGGGGGCTATACGAGCAGTACTTC. Amino acids: CASSSPPRGLYEQYF.

The chain has TRBV16 and TRBJ2-7; 9 bases are a match to TRBD1. Germline lookup yields CDR1 KGHSY and CDR2 FQNENV. V was pared by 1 base and J by 6 bases, with 10 bases of the junction left unmatched. The CDR3 runs to 16 residues. CDR3 DNA: TGTGCCAGCAGCCAATTCTCCCCGGGACAGGGTGGCGAGCAGTACTTC. Protein sequence: CASSQFSPGQGGEQYF. The whole variable domain, remainder taken from reference TRBV16 and TRBJ2-7, is GEEVAQTPKHLVRGEGQKAKLYCAPIKGHSYVFWYQQVLKNEFKFLISFQNENVFDETGMPKERFSAKCLPNSPCSLEIQATKLEDSAVYFCASSQFSPGQGGEQYFGPGTRLTVT.

This clone has only a few counts. The chain recombines TRBV7-2 with TRBJ1-4, with D tentatively TRBD1 (6 bases). V was shortened by 3 bases and J by 8 bases, with 13 bases between the two germline ends. This CDR3 is built from 14 residues. CDR1 SGHTA and CDR2 FQGNSA come from the germline V gene. The CDR3 sequence: CASSLFRGKEKLFF. The CDR3 DNA reads as TGTGCCAGCAGCTTGTTCAGGGGAAAAGAAAAACTGTTTTTT.

This rearrangement joins TRBV10-3 to TRBJ2-5; D is possibly TRBD2 (5 bases). The V and J ends lost 3 bases and 5 bases respectively, with 13 bases between them. Germline CDR1 is ENHRY and CDR2 is SYGVKD. The CDR3 sequence is 14 residues long. This CDR3 reads CAISDAGRRETQYF. The CDR3 DNA reads as TGTGCCATCAGTGATGCGGGTCGTCGGGAGACCCAGTACTTC.

Only a few counts were recorded for this clone. The V gene is TRBV28, the J gene TRBJ2-5, with D perhaps matching TRBD2 (5 bases). The CDR3 consists of 15 residues. V gave up 4 bases and J gave up 5 bases, with 17 bases separating them. Looked up from germline, CDR1 is MDHEN and CDR2 is SYDVKM. DNA for the CDR3: TGTGCCAGCAGTTCCCGCGGAGGCCGATGGGAGACCCAGTACTTC. Translation gives CASSSRGGRWETQYF.

The chain has TRBV5-1 and TRBJ2-1; the match to TRBD1 covers 10 bases. The CDR3 has 15 residues. Germline V lookup: CDR1 SGHRS, CDR2 YFSETQ. The ends lost 4 bases at V and 4 bases at J; junction bases unmatched: 5. CDR3 nucleotide sequence: TGCGCCAGCAGCGGGACAGGGGACGCTTACAATGAGCAGTTCTTC. Translating gives CASSGTGDAYNEQFF.

The rearrangement links TRBV11-3 to TRBJ2-1; the match to TRBD2 covers 12 bases. CDR1 and CDR2 (germline): SGHNT, YENEEA. The V segment lost 5 bases and the J segment 8 bases; nucleotides outside the gene matches: 13. CDR3 length equals 17 residues. CDR3 in DNA: TGTGCCAGCAGCCCTAGCCCACTAGCGGGGGGTCTGGATGAGCAGTTCTTC. Translating it yields CASSPSPLAGGLDEQFF.

This clone appeared a few times. The gene calls are TRBV7-3 and TRBJ2-2; unclear D gene. Trimming stripped 5 bases from V and 6 bases from J, with 10 bases between. Germline CDR1 SGHTA, CDR2 FQGTGA. The CDR3 runs 13 residues. The CDR3 reads CASSINSPGELFF. CDR3 DNA sequence: TGTGCCAGCAGCATAAACAGCCCCGGGGAGCTGTTTTTT.

This chain connects TRBV29-1 to TRBJ2-1, with 9 bases lining up with TRBD1. The CDR3 extends over 14 amino acids. Per germline, CDR1 SQVTM and CDR2 ANQGSEA. Trimming took 5 bases from V and 4 from J; bases not matched to a gene: 6. CDR3 region: CSVQRDRDYNEQFF. The CDR3 nucleotides are TGCAGCGTTCAAAGGGACAGGGATTACAATGAGCAGTTCTTC.

The chain joins TRBV5-1 to TRBJ2-5; D possibly corresponds to TRBD1 (6 bases). The CDR3 consists of 14 residues. V lost 1 base to trimming and J lost 5 bases, with 12 bases between them. CDR1 is SGHRS, CDR2 YFSETQ, per germline. As DNA, the CDR3 is TGCGCCAGCAGCTTGCTGGGGGCGCGGGAGACCCAGTACTTC. It translates to CASSLLGARETQYF.

J is TRBJ2-3 and V is TRBV7-2; D is uncertain. Germline assignment: CDR1 SGHTA and CDR2 FQGNSA. The V gene lost 2 bases and the J gene lost 6 bases, with 12 bases spanning the gap. This CDR3 spans 14 amino acids. The CDR3 nucleotides read TGTGCCAGCAGCTTACCCACCCGCAGGGATACGCAGTATTTT. Protein product: CASSLPTRRDTQYF.

The genes are TRBV7-2 and TRBJ2-7, with TRBD2 matching over 8 bases. CDR3 length equals 16 residues. In germline, CDR1 is SGHTA, CDR2 FQGNSA. Unmatched junction bases numbered 10, after V lost 1 base and J lost 5 bases. The CDR3 loop is CASSLVGTRGSDEQYF. The CDR3 region has the DNA TGTGCCAGCAGCTTAGTCGGGACTAGAGGTAGTGACGAGCAGTACTTC.

On this clone: Relative to the germline gene, one junction end is altered; a read error may explain this. The chain couples TRBV7-7 to TRBJ2-7; the match to TRBD1 covers 7 bases. The V gene's germline CDR1 is SSHAT and CDR2 FNYEAQ (reference sequence). This CDR3 comprises 14 residues. The CDR3 nucleotides read TGTGCTAGCAGCCCCAGGGGGTCCCCATACGAGCAGTACTTC. Translating gives CASSPRGSPYEQYF.

V gene TRBV28 combines with J gene TRBJ1-4; 11 bases align to TRBD1. Trimming took 3 bases from V and 7 from J; bases not matched to a gene: 4. The CDR3 has 15 amino acids. Germline values: CDR1 MDHEN, CDR2 SYDVKM. CDR3 coding DNA: TGTGCCAGCAGTTTGGGGGGGACAGGGGGTGAAAAACTGTTTTTT. Protein: CASSLGGTGGEKLFF. The complete variable domain, with remaining parts taken from reference TRBV28 and TRBJ1-4, reads DVKVTQSSRYLVKRTGEKVFLECVQDMDHENMFWYRQDPGLGLRLIYFSYDVKMKEKGDIPEGYSVSREKKERFSLILESASTNQTSMYLCASSLGGTGGEKLFFGSGTQLSVL.